A selection of T cell receptor beta chains follows, all from one sample in a study of shared clonotypes between healthy human individuals. Repertoires were generated with immunoSEQ multiplex PCR, while TCRdb's copy carries only in-frame clones and drops some. The sample lists some 550,000 clones; around 97% were seen once. The specimen sequenced was naive CD4+ T cells sorted from blood. The origin of the receptors is a woman in her twenties or thirties in good health. The CDR3 runs from the conserved cysteine through the conserved F or W. D genes are given only for firm matches. The listing skips clone size in some rows; elsewhere it reads once, few, many or a size class.

j_gene	abundance	d_gene	v_gene	CDR3nt	CDR3aa
TRBJ2-1	once	NA	TRBV2	TGTGCCAGCACAGGGTGGGATGAGCAGTTCTTC	CASTGWDEQFF
TRBJ1-4	NA	NA	TRBV5-1	TGCGCCAGCAGCTTCCGAACTAATGAAAAACTGTTTTTT	CASSFRTNEKLFF
TRBJ2-2	NA	NA	TRBV7-3	TGTGCCAGCAGCTTATGGGGGACCGGGGAGCTGTTTTTT	CASSLWGTGELFF
TRBJ2-3	once	TRBD2	TRBV5-1	TGCGCCAGCAGCCCTACTAGCGGGAGCACAGATACGCAGTATTTT	CASSPTSGSTDTQYF
TRBJ2-1	NA	NA	TRBV21-1	TGTGCCAGCAGCATGCATGGGTGGGGGCCCAATGAGCAGTTCTTC	CASSMHGWGPNEQFF
TRBJ2-3	NA	TRBD2	TRBV5-1	TGCGCCAGCAACCCCGGCGGGACTAGCGTTAGAGATACGCAGTATTTT	CASNPGGTSVRDTQYF
TRBJ1-1	NA	NA	TRBV5-1	TGCGCCAGCAGCTTGGAGTTGAACACTGAAGCTTTCTTT	CASSLELNTEAFF
TRBJ2-5	NA	NA	TRBV21-1	TGTGCAATTATAGCGGGAGTTGTAGAGACCCAGTACTTC	CAIIAGVVETQYF
TRBJ2-1	NA	NA	TRBV9	TGTGCCAGCAGCGTAGAGGAGTGGTCCTACAATGAGCAGTTCTTC	CASSVEEWSYNEQFF
TRBJ2-1	NA	TRBD2	TRBV5-1	TGCGCCAGCAGCCCGGGGACTAGCGGGAGAGGCTACAATGAGCAGTTCTTC	CASSPGTSGRGYNEQFF
TRBJ2-7	NA	NA	TRBV28	TGTGCCAGCAGTGCCCCGGGACAGCCCCTATTACGGGGGCACGAGCAGTACTTC	CASSAPGQPLLRGHEQYF
TRBJ1-5	once	NA	TRBV5-8	TGTGCCAGCAGCTTAGAGGCGTATCAGCCCCAGCATTTT	CASSLEAYQPQHF
TRBJ1-4	NA	NA	TRBV9	TGTGCCAGCAGCGTAGGCGTCGCTGGTAATGAAAAACTGTTTTTT	CASSVGVAGNEKLFF
TRBJ1-1	NA	NA	TRBV5-4	TGTGCCAGCAGCTTGGCGGAGGTCCCCTCTTCCGCTTTCTTT	CASSLAEVPSSAFF
TRBJ1-5	NA	NA	TRBV28	TGTGCCAGTGCAGGGGTCTTGGGTCAGCCCCAGCATTTT	CASAGVLGQPQHF
TRBJ1-1	NA	NA	TRBV13	TGTGCCAGCAGCTTTTTGATAGTACGGACGAACACTGAAGCTTTCTTT	CASSFLIVRTNTEAFF
TRBJ2-3	NA	TRBD2	TRBV13	TGTGCCAGCAGCGGAGGACTAGCGAGCACAGATACGCAGTATTTT	CASSGGLASTDTQYF
TRBJ2-7	once	NA	TRBV29-1	TGCAGCGCCGCCCGAACAGGGCAAAGGCGGGTCGAGCAGTACTTC	CSAARTGQRRVEQYF
TRBJ2-3	NA	NA	TRBV28	TGTGCCAGCAGCCCCCTACTGAGCACAGATACGCAGTATTTT	CASSPLLSTDTQYF
TRBJ1-1	NA	TRBD1	TRBV28	TGTGCCAGCAGTTTACCCCCAGGGGGCTGGGGCTTT	CASSLPPGGWGF
TRBJ2-2	NA	TRBD1	TRBV6-5	TGTGCCAGCAGTTACAGGGGGCAGGTGTACACCGGGGAGCTGTTTTTT	CASSYRGQVYTGELFF
TRBJ2-1	NA	NA	TRBV9	TGTGCCAGCAGCGCCCACAGGACAGAGTACAATGAGCAGTTCTTC	CASSAHRTEYNEQFF
TRBJ1-5	once	NA	TRBV19	TGTGCCAGTAGTGTAAGAAGGGATCAGCCCCAGCATTTT	CASSVRRDQPQHF